These 9 T cell receptor beta chains were sequenced from one sample in a study of T cell responses to AZD1222 COVID-19 vaccine. The protocol was immunoSEQ multiplex PCR, while the TCRdb copy is restricted to in-frame clones and leaves out a portion. Altogether 75,000 to 100,000 clones are present, just over 90% being singletons, with the ten largest covering 10% to 15%. Here the sequenced sample was peripheral blood, taken on day 0 of AZD1222 vaccination. Receptor source: an adult in good health.

The gene calls are TRBV28 and TRBJ1-2; a weak D match, TRBD1 (6 bases). Deletions cut 6 bases from V and 4 bases from J, with 15 bases between. Germline V gene lookup returns CDR1 MDHEN and CDR2 SYDVKM. The CDR3 sequence is 14 residues long. The CDR3, as DNA: TGTGCCAGCAGACCGCACTTGACAGGCTATGGCTACACCTTC. This encodes CASRPHLTGYGYTF.

The chain links TRBV5-1 to TRBJ2-1; a possible D gene is TRBD2 (5 bases). Per the germline V gene, CDR1 is SGHRS and CDR2 is YFSETQ. Trimming left V 6 bases short and J 4 bases short, with 14 bases between. The CDR3 covers 14 residues. The DNA of the CDR3 is TGCGCCAGCATCCGGGGAGACTCTTACAATGAGCAGTTCTTC. Translated: CASIRGDSYNEQFF.

V is TRBV5-1 and J is TRBJ2-3; TRBD2 matches 13 bases. Germline CDR1 reads SGHRS; CDR2 reads YFSETQ. The CDR3 covers 19 residues. Trimming at V came to 0 bases and at J to 4 bases, leaving 11 bases not matched to a gene. CDR3: CASSLAGLAGSLGSDTQYF. CDR3 coding DNA: TGCGCCAGCAGCTTGGCGGGACTAGCGGGGTCCCTTGGCTCAGATACGCAGTATTTT.

V is TRBV7-8 and J is TRBJ1-2; 7 nucleotides match TRBD1. V lost 5 bases and J lost 8; bases outside the gene matches: 14. The CDR3 spans 15 residues. The germline gives CDR1 SGHVS, CDR2 FQNEAQ. CDR3 sequence (DNA): TGTGCCAGCAGCGCCAGGGGGACAGTCGCATTAGGCTACACCTTC. As protein: CASSARGTVALGYTF.

The rearrangement uses TRBV30 and TRBJ1-2; 7 bases align to TRBD1. CDR1 and CDR2 (germline): GTSNPN, SVGIG (reference sequence). The CDR3 sequence is 12 residues long. V shed 4 bases and J 3 bases; nucleotides not matched to a gene: 2. DNA for the CDR3: TGTGCCTGGACAGGGGGATACTATGGCTACACCTTC. Amino acid sequence: CAWTGGYYGYTF.

This chain joins TRBV28 and TRBJ2-5; D might be TRBD1 or TRBD2, each matching 6 bases. Germline CDR1 is MDHEN and CDR2 is SYDVKM. The CDR3 is 16 amino acids. Trimming cost V 5 bases and J 4 bases, with 20 bases left between them. Here the CDR3 DNA reads TGTGCCAGCAGTCCCATCTTGGGGGGCGATGGAGAGACCCAGTACTTC. Translation gives CASSPILGGDGETQYF.

This rearrangement joins TRBV6-5 to TRBJ1-6, with 8 positions matching TRBD1. The CDR3 consists of 16 residues. Unmatched junction bases numbered 7, after V lost 2 bases and J lost 7 bases. Germline values: CDR1 MNHEY, CDR2 SVGAGI. The CDR3 nucleotides read TGTGCCAGCAGTTACCGCGGACAGGGAAAGAATTCACCCCTCCACTTT. Translating it yields CASSYRGQGKNSPLHF.

In this sample, this clone turned up a few times. The chain joins TRBV5-1 to TRBJ2-7, with TRBD2 matching over 15 bases. Trimming took 2 bases from V and 10 from J; bases not matched to a gene: 7. CDR3 size: 15 residues. Germline V gene lookup returns CDR1 SGHRS and CDR2 YFSETQ. The chain's CDR3 is CASSFEPGLAGGQYF. The CDR3 DNA reads TGCGCCAGCAGCTTCGAACCGGGACTAGCGGGGGGACAGTACTTC.

The chain uses TRBV5-4 and TRBJ2-3, with 11 bases identical to TRBD2. The length of the CDR3 is 17 residues. CDR1 is SGHNT and CDR2 is YYREEE in the germline V gene (reference sequence). V lost 0 bases and J lost 1; bases outside the gene matches: 4. The CDR3, as DNA: TGTGCCAGCAGCTTGGCTCTAGCGGGAGGCCGCACAGATACGCAGTATTTT. It encodes CASSLALAGGRTDTQYF.